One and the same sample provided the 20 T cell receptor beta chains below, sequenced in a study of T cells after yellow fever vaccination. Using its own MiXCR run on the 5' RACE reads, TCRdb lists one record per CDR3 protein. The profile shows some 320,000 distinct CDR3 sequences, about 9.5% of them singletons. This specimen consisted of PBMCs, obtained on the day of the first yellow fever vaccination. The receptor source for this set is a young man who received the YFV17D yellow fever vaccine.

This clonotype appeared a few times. For the CDR3, the DNA is TGCGCCAGCAGAACCCGCTCTGGGGCCAACGTCCTGACTTTC. It translates to CASRTRSGANVLTF. V is TRBV5-1 and J is TRBJ2-6; D call uncertain. The germline CDR1 and CDR2 sequences are SGHRS and YFSETQ. This CDR3 is built from 14 residues. Trimming took 5 bases from V and 0 from J, leaving 6 bases between them.

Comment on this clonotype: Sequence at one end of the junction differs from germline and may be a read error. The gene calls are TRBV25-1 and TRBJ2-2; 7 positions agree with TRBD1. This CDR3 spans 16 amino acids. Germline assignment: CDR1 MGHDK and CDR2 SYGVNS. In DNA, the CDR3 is TGTTCCAGCAGTGACCCGACAGGGAAAATAACCGGGGAGCTGTTTTTT. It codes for CSSSDPTGKITGELFF.

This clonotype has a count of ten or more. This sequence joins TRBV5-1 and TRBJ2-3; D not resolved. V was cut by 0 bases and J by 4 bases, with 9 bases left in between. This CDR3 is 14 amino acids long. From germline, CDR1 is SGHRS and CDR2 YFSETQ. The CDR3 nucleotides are TGCGCCAGCAGCTTGGGGCAGCAAGCAGATACGCAGTATTTT. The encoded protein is CASSLGQQADTQYF.

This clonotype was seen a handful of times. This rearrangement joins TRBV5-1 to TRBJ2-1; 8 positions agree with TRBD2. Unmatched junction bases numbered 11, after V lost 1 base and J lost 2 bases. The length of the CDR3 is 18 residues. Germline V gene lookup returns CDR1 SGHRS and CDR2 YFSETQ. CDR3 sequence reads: CASSLPRREGQPYNEQFF. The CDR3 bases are TGCGCCAGCAGCTTGCCCCGCCGGGAGGGTCAGCCCTACAATGAGCAGTTCTTC.

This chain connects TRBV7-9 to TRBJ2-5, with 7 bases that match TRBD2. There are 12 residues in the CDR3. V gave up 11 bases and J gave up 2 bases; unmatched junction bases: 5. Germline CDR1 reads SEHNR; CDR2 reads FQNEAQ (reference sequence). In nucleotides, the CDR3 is TGTGCCGTGGGGGGGGGACAAGAGACCCAGTACTTC. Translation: CAVGGGQETQYF.

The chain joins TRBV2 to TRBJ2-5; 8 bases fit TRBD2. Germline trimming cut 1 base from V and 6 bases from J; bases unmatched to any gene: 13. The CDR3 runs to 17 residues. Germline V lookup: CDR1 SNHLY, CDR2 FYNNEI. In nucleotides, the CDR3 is TGTGCCAGCAGTGAAGGGTGGGCGGGGGGCCCCGTAAAGACCCAGTACTTC. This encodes CASSEGWAGGPVKTQYF. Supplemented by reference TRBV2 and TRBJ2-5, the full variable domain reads EPEVTQTPSHQVTQMGQEVILRCVPISNHLYFYWYRQILGQKVEFLVSFYNNEISEKSEIFDDQFSVERPDGSNFTLKIRSTKLEDSAMYFCASSEGWAGGPVKTQYFGPGTRLLVL.

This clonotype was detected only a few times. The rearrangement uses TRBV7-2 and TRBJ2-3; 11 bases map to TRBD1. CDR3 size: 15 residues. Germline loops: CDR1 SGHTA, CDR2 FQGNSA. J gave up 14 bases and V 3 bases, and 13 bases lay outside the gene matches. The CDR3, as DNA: TGTGCCAGCAGCTTTAGGACAGGGGGCGAAATGAAGGGGTATTTT. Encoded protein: CASSFRTGGEMKGYF.

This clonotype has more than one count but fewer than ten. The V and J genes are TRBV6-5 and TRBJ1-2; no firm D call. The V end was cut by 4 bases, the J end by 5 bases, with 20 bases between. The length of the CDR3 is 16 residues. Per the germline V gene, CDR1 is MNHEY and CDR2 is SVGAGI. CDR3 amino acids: CASSSPRTLGVYGYTF. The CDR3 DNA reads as TGTGCCAGCAGTTCACCTCGGACCCTTGGAGTATATGGCTACACCTTC.

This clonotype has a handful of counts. The CDR3 loop is CASSHQPGQRLGNYGYTF. CDR3 bases: TGCGCCAGCAGCCACCAACCGGGCCAGAGATTGGGAAACTATGGCTACACCTTC. The rearrangement uses TRBV4-1 and TRBJ1-2; D ambiguous. This CDR3 comprises 18 residues. Germline lookup yields CDR1 MGHRA and CDR2 YSYEKL. Trimming stripped 3 bases from V and 2 bases from J, with 22 bases between.

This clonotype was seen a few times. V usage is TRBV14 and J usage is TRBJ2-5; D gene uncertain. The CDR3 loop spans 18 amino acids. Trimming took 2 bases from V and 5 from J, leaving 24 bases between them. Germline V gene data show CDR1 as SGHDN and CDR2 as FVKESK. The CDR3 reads CASSQKGHRRPLSETQYF. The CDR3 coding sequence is TGTGCCAGCAGCCAAAAAGGCCACCGTCGGCCCCTTAGTGAGACCCAGTACTTC.

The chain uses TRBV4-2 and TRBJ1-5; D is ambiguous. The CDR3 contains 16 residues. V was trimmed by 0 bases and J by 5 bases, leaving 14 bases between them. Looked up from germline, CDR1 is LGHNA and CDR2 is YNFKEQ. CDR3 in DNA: TGTGCCAGCAGCCAAGAAGAGGTTTCCGGGGATCAGCCCCAGCATTTT. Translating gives CASSQEEVSGDQPQHF.

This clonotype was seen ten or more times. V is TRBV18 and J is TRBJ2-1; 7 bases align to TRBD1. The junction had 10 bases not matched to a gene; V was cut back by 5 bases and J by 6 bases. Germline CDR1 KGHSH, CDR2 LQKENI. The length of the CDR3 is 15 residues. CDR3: CASSADRQTFNEQFF. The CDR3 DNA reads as TGTGCCAGCTCAGCGGACAGGCAAACATTCAATGAGCAGTTCTTC.

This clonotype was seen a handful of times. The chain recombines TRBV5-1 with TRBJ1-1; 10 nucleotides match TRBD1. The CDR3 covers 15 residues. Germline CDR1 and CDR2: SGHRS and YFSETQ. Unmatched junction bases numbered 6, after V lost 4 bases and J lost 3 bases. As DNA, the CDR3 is TGCGCCAGCAGCAGCACCGGGACAGGGGACACTGAAGCTTTCTTT. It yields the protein CASSSTGTGDTEAFF.

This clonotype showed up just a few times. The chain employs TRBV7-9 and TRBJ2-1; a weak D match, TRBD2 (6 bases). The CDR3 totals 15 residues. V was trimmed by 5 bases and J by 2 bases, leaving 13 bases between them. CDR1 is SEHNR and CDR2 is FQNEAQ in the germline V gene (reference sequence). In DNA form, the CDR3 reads TGTGCCAGCAGCGAGACTAGGTCGACCTACAATGAGCAGTTCTTC. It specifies CASSETRSTYNEQFF.

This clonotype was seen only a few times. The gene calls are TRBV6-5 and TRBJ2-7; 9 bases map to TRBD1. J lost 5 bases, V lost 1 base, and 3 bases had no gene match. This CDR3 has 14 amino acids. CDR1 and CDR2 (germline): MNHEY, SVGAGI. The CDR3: CASSYYRGLDEQYF. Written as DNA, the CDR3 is TGTGCCAGCAGTTACTACAGGGGGCTCGACGAGCAGTACTTC.

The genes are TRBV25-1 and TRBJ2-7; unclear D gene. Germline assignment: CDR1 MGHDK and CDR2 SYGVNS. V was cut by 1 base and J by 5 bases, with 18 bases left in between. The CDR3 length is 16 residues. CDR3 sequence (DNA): TGTGCCAGCAGTGAATTGGGGTCCCCCGGAGAGGACGAGCAGTACTTC. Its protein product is CASSELGSPGEDEQYF.

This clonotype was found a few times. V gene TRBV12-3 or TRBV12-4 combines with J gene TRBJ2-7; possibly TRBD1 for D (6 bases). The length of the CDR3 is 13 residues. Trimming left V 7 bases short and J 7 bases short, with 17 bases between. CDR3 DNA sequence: TGTGCCAGCATGAGATTCAGGGGCGGAGAGCAGTACTTC. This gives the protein CASMRFRGGEQYF.

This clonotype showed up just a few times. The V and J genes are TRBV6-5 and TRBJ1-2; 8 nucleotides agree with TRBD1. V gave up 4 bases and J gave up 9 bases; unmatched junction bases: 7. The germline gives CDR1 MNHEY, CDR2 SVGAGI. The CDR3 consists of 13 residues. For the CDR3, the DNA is TGTGCCAGCAGTTTAAGGACAGGGAGAAGCTACACCTTC. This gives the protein CASSLRTGRSYTF.

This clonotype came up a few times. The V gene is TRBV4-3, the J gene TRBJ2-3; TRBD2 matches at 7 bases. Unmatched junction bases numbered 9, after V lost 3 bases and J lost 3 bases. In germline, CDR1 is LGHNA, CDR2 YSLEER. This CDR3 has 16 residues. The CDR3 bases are TGCGCCAGCAGCCATGTGACTAGCTGGGGTACAGATACGCAGTATTTT. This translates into CASSHVTSWGTDTQYF.

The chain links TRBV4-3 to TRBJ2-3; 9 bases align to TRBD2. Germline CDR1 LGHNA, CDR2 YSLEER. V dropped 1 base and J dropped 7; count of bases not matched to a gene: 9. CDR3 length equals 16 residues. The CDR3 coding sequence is TGCGCCAGCAGCCAAGTGCGGAGCGGGGGGCCTAATACGCAGTATTTT. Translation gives CASSQVRSGGPNTQYF.